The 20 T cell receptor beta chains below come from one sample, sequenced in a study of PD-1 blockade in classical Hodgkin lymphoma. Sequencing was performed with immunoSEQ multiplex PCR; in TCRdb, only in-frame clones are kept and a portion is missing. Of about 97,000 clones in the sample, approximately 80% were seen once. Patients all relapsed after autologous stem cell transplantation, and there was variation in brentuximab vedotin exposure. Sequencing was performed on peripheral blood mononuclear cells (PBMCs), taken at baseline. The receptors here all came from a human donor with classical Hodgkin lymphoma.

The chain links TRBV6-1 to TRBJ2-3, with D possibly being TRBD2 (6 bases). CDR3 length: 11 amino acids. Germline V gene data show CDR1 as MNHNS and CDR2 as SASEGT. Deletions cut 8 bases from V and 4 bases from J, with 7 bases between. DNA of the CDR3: TGTGCCAGCGGGGGGTCAGATACGCAGTATTTT. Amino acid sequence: CASGGSDTQYF.

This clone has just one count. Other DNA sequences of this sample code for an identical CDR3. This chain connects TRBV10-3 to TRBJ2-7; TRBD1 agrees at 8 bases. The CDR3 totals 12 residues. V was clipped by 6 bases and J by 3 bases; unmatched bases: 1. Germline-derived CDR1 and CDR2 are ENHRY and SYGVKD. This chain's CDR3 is CAISGQGYEQYF. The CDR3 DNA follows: TGTGCCATCAGCGGACAGGGCTACGAGCAGTACTTC.

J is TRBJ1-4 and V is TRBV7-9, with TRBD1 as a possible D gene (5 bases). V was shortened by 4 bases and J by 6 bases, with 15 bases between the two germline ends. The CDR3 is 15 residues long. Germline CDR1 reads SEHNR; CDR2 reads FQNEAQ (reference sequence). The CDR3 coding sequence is TGTGCCAGCAGCTCGGGACTCACGAGCCATGAAAAACTGTTTTTT. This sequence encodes CASSSGLTSHEKLFF.

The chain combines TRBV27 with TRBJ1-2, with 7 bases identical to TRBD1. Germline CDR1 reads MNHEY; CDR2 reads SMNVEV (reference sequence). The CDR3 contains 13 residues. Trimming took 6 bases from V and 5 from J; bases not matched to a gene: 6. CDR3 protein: CASSPGQLYGYTF. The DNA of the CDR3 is TGTGCCAGCAGCCCGGGACAGCTATATGGCTACACCTTC.

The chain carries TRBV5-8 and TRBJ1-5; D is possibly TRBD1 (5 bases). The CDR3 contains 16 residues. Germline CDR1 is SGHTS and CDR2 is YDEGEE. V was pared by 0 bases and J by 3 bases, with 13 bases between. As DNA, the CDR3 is TGTGCCAGCAGCTTGGGGCTGGGACTGATCAATCAGCCCCAGCATTTT. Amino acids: CASSLGLGLINQPQHF.

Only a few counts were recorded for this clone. CDR3 amino acids: CASSEGSNQPQHF. The CDR3 DNA reads TGTGCCAGCAGTGAGGGGAGCAATCAGCCCCAGCATTTT. The chain links TRBV25-1 to TRBJ1-5; no clear D gene. This CDR3 has 13 amino acids. CDR1 is MGHDK, CDR2 SYGVNS, per germline. V was shortened by 3 bases and J by 1 base, with 4 bases between the two germline ends.

In nucleotides, the CDR3 is TGTGCCAGCAGCTTAGGGGGACAGGGAAGCTACGAGCAGTACTTC. This sequence encodes CASSLGGQGSYEQYF. This chain connects TRBV7-8 to TRBJ2-7, with 9 bases aligning to TRBD1. The germline V gene has CDR1 SGHVS and CDR2 FQNEAQ. This CDR3 has 15 residues. The ends lost 1 base at V and 3 bases at J; junction bases unmatched: 4.

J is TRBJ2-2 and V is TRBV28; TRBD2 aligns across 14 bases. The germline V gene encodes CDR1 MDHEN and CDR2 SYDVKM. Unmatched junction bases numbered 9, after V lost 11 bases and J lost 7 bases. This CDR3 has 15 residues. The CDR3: CAVLSGTSGSGELFF. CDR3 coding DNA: TGTGCCGTCCTTTCAGGGACTAGCGGGAGCGGGGAGCTGTTTTTT.

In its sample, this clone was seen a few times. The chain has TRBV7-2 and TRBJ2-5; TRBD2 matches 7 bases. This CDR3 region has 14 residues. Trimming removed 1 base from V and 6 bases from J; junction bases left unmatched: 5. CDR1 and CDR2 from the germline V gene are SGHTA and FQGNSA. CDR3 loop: CASSLGRGGKTQYF. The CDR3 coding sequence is TGTGCCAGCAGCTTAGGGCGCGGGGGTAAGACCCAGTACTTC. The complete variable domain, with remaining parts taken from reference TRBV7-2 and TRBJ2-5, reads GAGVSQSPSNKVTEKGKDVELRCDPISGHTALYWYRQSLGQGLEFLIYFQGNSAPDKSGLPSDRFSAERTGGSVSTLTIQRTQQEDSAVYLCASSLGRGGKTQYFGPGTRLLVL.

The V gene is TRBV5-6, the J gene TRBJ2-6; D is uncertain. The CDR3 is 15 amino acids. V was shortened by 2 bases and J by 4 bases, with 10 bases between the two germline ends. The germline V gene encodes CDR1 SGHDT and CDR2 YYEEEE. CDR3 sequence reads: CASSFPTAGANVLTF. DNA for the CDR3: TGTGCCAGCAGCTTCCCAACCGCCGGGGCCAACGTCCTGACTTTC.

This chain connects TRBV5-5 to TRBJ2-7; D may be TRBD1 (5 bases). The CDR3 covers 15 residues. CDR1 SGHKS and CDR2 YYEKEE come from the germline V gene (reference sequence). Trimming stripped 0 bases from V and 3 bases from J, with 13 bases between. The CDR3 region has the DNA TGTGCCAGCAGCTTGGCCGTGGGGCAGTTCTACGAGCAGTACTTC. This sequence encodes CASSLAVGQFYEQYF. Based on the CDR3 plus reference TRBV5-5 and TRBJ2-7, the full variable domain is DAGVTQSPTHLIKTRGQQVTLRCSPISGHKSVSWYQQVLGQGPQFIFQYYEKEERGRGNFPDRFSARQFPNYSSELNVNALLLGDSALYLCASSLAVGQFYEQYFGPGTRLTVT.

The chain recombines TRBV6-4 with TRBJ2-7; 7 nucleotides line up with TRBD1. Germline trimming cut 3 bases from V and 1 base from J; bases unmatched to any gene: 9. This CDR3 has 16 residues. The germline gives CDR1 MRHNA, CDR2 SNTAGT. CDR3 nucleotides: TGTGCCAGCAGTGAGTACCAAGGGGGCCTTTCCTACGAGCAGTACTTC. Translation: CASSEYQGGLSYEQYF.

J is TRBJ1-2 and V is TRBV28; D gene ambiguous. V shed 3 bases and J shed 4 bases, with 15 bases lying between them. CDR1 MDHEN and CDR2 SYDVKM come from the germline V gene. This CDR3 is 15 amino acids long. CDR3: CASSLGGPPIYGYTF. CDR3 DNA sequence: TGTGCCAGCAGTTTGGGTGGGCCGCCGATCTATGGCTACACCTTC.

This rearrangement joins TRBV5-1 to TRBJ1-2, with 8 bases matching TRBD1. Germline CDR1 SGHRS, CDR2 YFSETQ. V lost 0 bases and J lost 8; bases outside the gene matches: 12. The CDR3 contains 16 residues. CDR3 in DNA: TGCGCCAGCAGCTTGGTGGCCGGGACAGGACGCGGCGGCTACACCTTC. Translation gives CASSLVAGTGRGGYTF.

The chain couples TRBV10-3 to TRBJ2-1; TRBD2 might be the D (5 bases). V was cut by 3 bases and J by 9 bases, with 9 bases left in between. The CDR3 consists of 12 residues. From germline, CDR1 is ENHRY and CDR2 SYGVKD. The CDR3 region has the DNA TGTGCCATCAGTGAAAGAGGGTCTGAGCAGTTCTTC. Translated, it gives CAISERGSEQFF.

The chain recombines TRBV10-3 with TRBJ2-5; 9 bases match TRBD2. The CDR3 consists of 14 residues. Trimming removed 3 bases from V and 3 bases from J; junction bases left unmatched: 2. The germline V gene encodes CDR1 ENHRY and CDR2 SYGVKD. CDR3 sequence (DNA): TGTGCCATCAGTGACCTAGCGGGAAAAGAGACCCAGTACTTC. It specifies CAISDLAGKETQYF.

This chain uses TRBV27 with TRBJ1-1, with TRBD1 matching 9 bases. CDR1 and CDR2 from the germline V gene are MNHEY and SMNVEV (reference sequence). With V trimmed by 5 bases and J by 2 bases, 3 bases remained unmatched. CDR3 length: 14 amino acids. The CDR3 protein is CASSLQGANTEAFF. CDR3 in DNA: TGTGCCAGCAGTCTACAGGGGGCTAACACTGAAGCTTTCTTT.

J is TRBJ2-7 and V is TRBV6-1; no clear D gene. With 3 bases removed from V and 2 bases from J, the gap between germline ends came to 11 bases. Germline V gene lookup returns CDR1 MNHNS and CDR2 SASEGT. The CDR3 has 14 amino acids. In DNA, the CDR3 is TGTGCCAGCAGTGAGACCCGTATTGCCTACGAGCAGTACTTC. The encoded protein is CASSETRIAYEQYF.

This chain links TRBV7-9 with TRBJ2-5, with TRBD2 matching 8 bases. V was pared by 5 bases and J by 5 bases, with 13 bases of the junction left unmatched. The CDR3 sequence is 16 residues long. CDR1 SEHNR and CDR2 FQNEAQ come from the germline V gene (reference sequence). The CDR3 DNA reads TGTGCCAGCAGCCGGGAAGCGGGAGCCGTCTATGAGACCCAGTACTTC. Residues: CASSREAGAVYETQYF.

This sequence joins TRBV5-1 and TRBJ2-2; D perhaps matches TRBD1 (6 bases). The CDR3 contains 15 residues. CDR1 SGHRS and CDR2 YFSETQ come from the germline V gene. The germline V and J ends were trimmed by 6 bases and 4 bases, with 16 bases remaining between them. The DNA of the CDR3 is TGCGCCAGCAACCCTGGGACACCTGGCACCGGGGAGCTGTTTTTT. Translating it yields CASNPGTPGTGELFF.